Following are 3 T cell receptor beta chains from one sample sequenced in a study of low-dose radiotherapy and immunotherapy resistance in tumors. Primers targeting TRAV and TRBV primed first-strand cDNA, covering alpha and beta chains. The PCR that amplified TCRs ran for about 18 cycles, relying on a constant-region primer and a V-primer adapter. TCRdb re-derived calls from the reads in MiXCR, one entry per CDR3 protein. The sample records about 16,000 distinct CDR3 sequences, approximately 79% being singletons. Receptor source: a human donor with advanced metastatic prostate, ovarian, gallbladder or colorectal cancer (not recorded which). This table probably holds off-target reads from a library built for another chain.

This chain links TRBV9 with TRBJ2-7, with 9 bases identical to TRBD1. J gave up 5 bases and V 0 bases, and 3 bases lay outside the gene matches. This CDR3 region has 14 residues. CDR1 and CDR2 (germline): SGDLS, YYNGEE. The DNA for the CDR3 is TGTGCCAGCAGCGTAGTTGGGACAGGGAACGAGCAGTACTTC. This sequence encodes CASSVVGTGNEQYF.

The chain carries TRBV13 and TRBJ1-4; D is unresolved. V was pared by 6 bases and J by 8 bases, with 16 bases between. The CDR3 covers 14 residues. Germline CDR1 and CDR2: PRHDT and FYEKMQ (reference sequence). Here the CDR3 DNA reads TGTGCCAGCAGTGTCGGCAGAGCCGTAGAAAAACTGTTTTTT. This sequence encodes CASSVGRAVEKLFF.

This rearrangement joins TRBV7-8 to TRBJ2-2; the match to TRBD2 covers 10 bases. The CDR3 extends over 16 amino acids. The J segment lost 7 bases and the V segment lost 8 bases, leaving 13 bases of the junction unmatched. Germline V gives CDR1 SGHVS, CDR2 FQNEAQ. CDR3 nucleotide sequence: TGTGCCAGCTTCCCTAGCGGGGGAACGGCAGGCGGGGAGCTGTTTTTT. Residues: CASFPSGGTAGGELFF.